This TCR beta chain was retrieved from a study of blood T cell repertoires in COVID-19. Overall study context: The United States, Italy and Spain were the sources of the acute and convalescent COVID-19 samples. T cells, B-cell-depleted T cells, or PBMCs provided the cDNA or gDNA that served as material.

Trimming at V came to 3 bases and at J to 0 bases, leaving 19 bases not matched to a gene. Germline CDR1 KGHSH, CDR2 LQKENI. CDR3 length equals 21 residues. Libraries were prepared by immunoSEQ multiplex PCR; TCRdb keeps only in-frame clonotypes and omits some of them. The sample carries some 38,000 clones, 78% recorded once. The TCR originated in a man in his sixties or seventies with acute or convalescent COVID-19. The V call is TRBV18, the J call TRBJ2-2; 7 positions agree with TRBD1. Sample: peripheral blood. This CDR3 reads CASSPTLRLFRDRPNTGELFF. CDR3 DNA sequence: TGTGCCAGCTCACCTACGCTACGACTGTTCCGGGACAGACCGAACACCGGGGAGCTGTTTTTT. Full variable domain (outside the CDR3, taken from reference TRBV18 and TRBJ2-2): NAGVMQNPRHLVRRRGQEARLRCSPMKGHSHVYWYRQLPEEGLKFMVYLQKENIIDESGMPKERFSAEFPKEGPSILRIQQVVRGDSAAYFCASSPTLRLFRDRPNTGELFFGEGSRLTVL.